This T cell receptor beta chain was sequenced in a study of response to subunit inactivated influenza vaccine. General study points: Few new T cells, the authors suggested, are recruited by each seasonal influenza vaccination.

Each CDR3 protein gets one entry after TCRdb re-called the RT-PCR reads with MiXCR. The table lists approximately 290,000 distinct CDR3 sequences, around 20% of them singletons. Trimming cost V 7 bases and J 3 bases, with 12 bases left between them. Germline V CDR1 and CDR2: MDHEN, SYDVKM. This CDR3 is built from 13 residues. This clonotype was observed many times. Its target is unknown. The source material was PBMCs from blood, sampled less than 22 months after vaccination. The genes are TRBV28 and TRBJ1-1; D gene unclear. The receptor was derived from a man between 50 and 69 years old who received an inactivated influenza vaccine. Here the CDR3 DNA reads TGTGCCAGCACCCCCGACTGGGACACTGAAGCTTTCTTT. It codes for CASTPDWDTEAFF.